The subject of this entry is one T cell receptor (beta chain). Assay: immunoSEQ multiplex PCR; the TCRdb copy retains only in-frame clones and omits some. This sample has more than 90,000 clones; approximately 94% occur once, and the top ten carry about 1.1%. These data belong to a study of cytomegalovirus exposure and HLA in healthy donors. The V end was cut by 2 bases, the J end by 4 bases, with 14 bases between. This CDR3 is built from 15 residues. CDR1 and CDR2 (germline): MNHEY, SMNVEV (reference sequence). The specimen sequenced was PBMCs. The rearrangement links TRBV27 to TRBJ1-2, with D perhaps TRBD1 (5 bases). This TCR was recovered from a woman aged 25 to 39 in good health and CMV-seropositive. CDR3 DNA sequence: TGTGCCAGCAGTTTACAGGGTGAAAATATCTATGGCTACACCTTC. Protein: CASSLQGENIYGYTF.